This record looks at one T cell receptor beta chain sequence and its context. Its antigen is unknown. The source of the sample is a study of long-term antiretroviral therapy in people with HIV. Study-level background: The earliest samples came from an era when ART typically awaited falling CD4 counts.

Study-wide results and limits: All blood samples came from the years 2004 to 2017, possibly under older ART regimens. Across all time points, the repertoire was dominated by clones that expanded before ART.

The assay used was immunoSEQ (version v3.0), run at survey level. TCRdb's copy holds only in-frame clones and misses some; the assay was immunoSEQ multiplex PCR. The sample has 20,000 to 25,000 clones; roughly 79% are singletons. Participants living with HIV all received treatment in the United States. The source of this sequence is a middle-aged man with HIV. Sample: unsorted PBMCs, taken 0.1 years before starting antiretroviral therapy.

The CDR3 sequence: CAWSVGLGEDTQYF. The DNA of the CDR3 is TGTGCCTGGAGTGTAGGACTAGGGGAAGATACGCAGTATTTT. J is TRBJ2-3 and V is TRBV30, with 7 bases matching TRBD2. V shed 0 bases, J shed 5 bases, and the junction held 5 bases outside the gene matches. Germline CDR1 GTSNPN, CDR2 SVGIG (reference sequence). This CDR3 has 14 residues.